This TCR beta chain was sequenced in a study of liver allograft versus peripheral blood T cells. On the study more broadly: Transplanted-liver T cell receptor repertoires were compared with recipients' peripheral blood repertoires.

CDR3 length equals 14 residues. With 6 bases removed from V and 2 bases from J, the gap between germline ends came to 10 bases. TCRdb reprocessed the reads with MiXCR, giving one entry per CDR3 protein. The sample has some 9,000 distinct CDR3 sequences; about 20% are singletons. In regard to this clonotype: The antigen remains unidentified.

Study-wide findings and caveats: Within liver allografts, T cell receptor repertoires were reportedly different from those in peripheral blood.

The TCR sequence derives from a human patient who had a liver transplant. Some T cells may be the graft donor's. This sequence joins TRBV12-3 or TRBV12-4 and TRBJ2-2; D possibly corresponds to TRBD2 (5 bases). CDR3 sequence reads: CASSLAGNTGELFF. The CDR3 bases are TGTGCCAGCAGCCTGGCGGGTAACACCGGGGAGCTGTTTTTT.